This T cell receptor (beta chain) is from a study of cytomegalovirus exposure and HLA in healthy donors. PCR used 60 Vbeta primers and 13 Jbeta primers. Clones were sequenced by immunoSEQ multiplex PCR, and TCRdb holds only the in-frame ones, with some missing. The table lists some 180,000 clones, roughly 67% of them singletons. Per germline, CDR1 SGHRS and CDR2 YFSETQ. CDR3 length: 16 residues. Concerning this clone itself: The junction and the germline gene differ at one end; a read error may be behind it.

Input material: PBMCs. This receptor was obtained from a young woman in good health and CMV-seropositive. The chain is built from TRBV5-1 and TRBJ1-3, with no clear D. CDR3 region: CASGLAGRGSGNTIYF. The CDR3 DNA reads as TGCGCCAGCGGCTTGGCCGGACGGGGCTCTGGAAACACCATATATTTT.